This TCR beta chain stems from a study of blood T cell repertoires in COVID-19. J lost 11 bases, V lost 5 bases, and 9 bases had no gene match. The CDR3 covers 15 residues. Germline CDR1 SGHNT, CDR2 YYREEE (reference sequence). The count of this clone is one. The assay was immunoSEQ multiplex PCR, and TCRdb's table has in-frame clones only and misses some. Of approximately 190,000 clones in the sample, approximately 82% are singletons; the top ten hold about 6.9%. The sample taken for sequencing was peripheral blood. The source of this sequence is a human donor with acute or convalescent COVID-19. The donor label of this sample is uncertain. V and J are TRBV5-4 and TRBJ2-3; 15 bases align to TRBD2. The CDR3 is CASRDPGLAGGVQYF. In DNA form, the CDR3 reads TGTGCCAGCAGGGACCCCGGACTAGCGGGAGGGGTGCAGTATTTT. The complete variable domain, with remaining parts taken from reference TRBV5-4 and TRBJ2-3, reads ETGVTQSPTHLIKTRGQQVTLRCSSQSGHNTVSWYQQALGQGPQFIFQYYREEENGRGNFPPRFSGLQFPNYSSELNVNALELDDSALYLCASRDPGLAGGVQYFGPGTRLTVL.